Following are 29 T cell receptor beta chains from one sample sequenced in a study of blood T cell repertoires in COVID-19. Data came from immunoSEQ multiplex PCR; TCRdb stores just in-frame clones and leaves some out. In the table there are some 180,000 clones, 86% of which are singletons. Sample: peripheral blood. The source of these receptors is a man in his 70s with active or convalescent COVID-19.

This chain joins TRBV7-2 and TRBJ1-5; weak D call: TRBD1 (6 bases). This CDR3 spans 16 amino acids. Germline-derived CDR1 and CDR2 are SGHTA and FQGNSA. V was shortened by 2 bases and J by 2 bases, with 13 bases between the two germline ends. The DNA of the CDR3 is TGTGCCAGCAGCTTAATGGGGGCGGTCGGCAATCAGCCCCAGCATTTT. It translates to CASSLMGAVGNQPQHF.

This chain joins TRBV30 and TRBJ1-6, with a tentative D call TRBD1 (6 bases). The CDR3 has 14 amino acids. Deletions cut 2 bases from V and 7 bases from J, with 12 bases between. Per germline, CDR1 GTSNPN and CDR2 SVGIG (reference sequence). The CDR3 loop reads CAWSWGTTNSPLHF. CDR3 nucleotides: TGTGCCTGGAGTTGGGGGACAACCAATTCACCCCTCCACTTT.

The CDR3, as DNA: TGTGCCAGTTCGAGGGGGTTTTATGAAAAACTGTTTTTT. It encodes CASSRGFYEKLFF. The chain joins TRBV7-9 to TRBJ1-4; possible D gene TRBD1, 6 bases. This CDR3 has 13 residues. Trimming left V 9 bases short and J 6 bases short, with 14 bases between. Germline CDR1 reads SEHNR; CDR2 reads FQNEAQ (reference sequence).

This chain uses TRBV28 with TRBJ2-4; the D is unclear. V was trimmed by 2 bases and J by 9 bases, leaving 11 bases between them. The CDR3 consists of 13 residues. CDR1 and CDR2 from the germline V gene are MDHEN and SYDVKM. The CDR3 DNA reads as TGTGCCAGCAGTTTAATGCGCGGCTCCATTCAGTACTTC. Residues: CASSLMRGSIQYF.

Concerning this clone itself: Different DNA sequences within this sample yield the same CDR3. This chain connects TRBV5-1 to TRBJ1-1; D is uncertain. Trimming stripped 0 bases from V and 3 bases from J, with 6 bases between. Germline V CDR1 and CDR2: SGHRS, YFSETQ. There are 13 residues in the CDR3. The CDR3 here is CASSLDRDTEAFF. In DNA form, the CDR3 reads TGCGCCAGCAGCTTGGATCGAGACACTGAAGCTTTCTTT.

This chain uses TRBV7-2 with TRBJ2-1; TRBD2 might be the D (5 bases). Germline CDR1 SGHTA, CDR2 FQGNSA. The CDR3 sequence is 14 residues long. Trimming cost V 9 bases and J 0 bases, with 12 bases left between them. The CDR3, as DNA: TGTGCCAGTGGGCCGGGGTACTCCTACAATGAGCAGTTCTTC. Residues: CASGPGYSYNEQFF.

In DNA, the CDR3 is TGCAGCGCCGAAGACGCCTACGAGCAGTACTTC. Protein product: CSAEDAYEQYF. V usage is TRBV29-1 and J usage is TRBJ2-7; D uncertain. V was shortened by 7 bases and J by 2 bases, with 9 bases between the two germline ends. The CDR3 extends over 11 amino acids. Per the germline V gene, CDR1 is SQVTM and CDR2 is ANQGSEA.

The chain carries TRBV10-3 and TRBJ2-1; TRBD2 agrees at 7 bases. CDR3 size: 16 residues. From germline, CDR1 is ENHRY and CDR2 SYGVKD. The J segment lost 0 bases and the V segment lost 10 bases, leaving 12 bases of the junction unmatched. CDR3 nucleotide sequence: TGTGCCAGCTCCCATCCCGGGAGGACCTCCTACAATGAGCAGTTCTTC. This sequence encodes CASSHPGRTSYNEQFF.

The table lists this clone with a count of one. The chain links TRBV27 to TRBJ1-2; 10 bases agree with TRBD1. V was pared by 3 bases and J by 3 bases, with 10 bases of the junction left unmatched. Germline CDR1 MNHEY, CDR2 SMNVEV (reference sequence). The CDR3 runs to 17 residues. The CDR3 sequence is CASSFRDRGRMYYGYTF. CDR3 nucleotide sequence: TGTGCCAGCAGTTTTCGGGACAGGGGCCGCATGTACTATGGCTACACCTTC.

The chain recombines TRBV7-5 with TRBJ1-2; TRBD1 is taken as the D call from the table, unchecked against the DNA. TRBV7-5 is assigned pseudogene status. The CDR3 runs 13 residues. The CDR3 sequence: CARSLGAPKGYTF. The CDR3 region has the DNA TGTGCCAGAAGCCTAGGGGCCCCCAAGGGCTACACCTTC.

DNA of the CDR3: TGTGCCTGGAGTCTCGGACAGAGAGGCTACACCTTC. This sequence encodes CAWSLGQRGYTF. V is TRBV30 and J is TRBJ1-2; tentative D call: TRBD1 (6 bases). V was cut by 2 bases and J by 8 bases, with 12 bases left in between. The CDR3 sequence is 12 residues long. Per the germline V gene, CDR1 is GTSNPN and CDR2 is SVGIG (reference sequence).

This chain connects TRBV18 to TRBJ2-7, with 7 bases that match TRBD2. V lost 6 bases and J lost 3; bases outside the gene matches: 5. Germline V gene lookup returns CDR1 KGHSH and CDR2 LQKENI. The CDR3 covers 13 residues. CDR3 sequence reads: CASSAGLNYEQYF. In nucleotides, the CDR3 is TGTGCCAGCTCTGCGGGACTAAACTACGAGCAGTACTTC.

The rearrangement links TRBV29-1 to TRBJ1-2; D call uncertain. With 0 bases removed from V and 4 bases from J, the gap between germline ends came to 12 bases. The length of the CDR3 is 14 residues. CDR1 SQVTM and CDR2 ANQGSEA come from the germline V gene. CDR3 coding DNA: TGCAGCGTTGAAGAGGCCTCTCGTCTCTATGGCTACACCTTC. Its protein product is CSVEEASRLYGYTF.

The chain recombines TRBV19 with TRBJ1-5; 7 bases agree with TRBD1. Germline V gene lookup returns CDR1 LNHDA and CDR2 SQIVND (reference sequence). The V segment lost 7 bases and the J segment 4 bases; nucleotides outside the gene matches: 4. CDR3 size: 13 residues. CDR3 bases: TGTGCCAGTACCGGACAGGCAAATCAGCCCCAGCATTTT. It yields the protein CASTGQANQPQHF. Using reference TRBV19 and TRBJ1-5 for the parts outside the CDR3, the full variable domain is DGGITQSPKYLFRKEGQNVTLSCEQNLNHDAMYWYRQDPGQGLRLIYYSQIVNDFQKGDIAEGYSVSREKKESFPLTVTSAQKNPTAFYLCASTGQANQPQHFGDGTRLSIL.

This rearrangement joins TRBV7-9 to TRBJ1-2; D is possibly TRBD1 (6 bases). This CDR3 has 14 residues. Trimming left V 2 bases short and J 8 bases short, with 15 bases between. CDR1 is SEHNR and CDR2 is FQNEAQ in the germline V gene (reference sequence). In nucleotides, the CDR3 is TGTGCCAGCAGCTTACAGGGTGCAGGGGAAGGCTACACCTTC. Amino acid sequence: CASSLQGAGEGYTF. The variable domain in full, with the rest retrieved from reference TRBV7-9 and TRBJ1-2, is DTGVSQNPRHKITKRGQNVTFRCDPISEHNRLYWYRQTLGQGPEFLTYFQNEAQLEKSRLLSDRFSAERPKGSFSTLEIQRTEQGDSAMYLCASSLQGAGEGYTFGSGTRLTVV.

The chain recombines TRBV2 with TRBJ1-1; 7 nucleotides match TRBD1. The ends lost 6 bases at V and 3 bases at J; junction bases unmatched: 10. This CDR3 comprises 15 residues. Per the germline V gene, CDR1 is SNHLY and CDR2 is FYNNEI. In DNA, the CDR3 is TGTGCCAGCAGGGAGACAGGGAGTAGGTACACTGAAGCTTTCTTT. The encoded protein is CASRETGSRYTEAFF.

CDR3 coding DNA: TGCAGCGTGAGGACAGCGAACACCGGGGAGCTGTTTTTT. Encoded protein: CSVRTANTGELFF. The rearrangement joins TRBV29-1 to TRBJ2-2; D perhaps matches TRBD1 (6 bases). CDR3 length: 13 residues. The germline gives CDR1 SQVTM, CDR2 ANQGSEA. V was trimmed by 6 bases and J by 0 bases, leaving 8 bases between them.

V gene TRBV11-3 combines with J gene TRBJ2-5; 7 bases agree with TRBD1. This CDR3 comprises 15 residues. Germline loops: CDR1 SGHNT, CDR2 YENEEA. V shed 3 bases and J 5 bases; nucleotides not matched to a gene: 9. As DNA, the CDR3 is TGTGCCAGCAGCTTTGGGGACAGCGTGGGGGAGACCCAGTACTTC. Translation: CASSFGDSVGETQYF.

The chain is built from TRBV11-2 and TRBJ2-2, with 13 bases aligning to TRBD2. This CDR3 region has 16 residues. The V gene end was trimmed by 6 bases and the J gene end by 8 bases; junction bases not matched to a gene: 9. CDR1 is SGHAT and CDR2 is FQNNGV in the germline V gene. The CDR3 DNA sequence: TGTGCCAGCAGGCCTCCGGGACTAGCGGGGTGGGGGGAGCTGTTTTTT. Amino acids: CASRPPGLAGWGELFF.

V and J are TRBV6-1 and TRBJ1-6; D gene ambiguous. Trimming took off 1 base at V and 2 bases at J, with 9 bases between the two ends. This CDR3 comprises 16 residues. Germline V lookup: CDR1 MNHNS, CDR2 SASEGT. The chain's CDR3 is CASSEVPGAYNSPLHF. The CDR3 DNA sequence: TGTGCCAGCAGTGAAGTCCCGGGTGCCTATAATTCACCCCTCCACTTT.

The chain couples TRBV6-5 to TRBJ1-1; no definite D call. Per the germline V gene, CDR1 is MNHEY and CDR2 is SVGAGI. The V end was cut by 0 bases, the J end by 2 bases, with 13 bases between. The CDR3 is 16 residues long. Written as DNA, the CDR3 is TGTGCCAGCAGTTACTCTAGACACCGGCAAAACACTGAAGCTTTCTTT. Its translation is CASSYSRHRQNTEAFF.

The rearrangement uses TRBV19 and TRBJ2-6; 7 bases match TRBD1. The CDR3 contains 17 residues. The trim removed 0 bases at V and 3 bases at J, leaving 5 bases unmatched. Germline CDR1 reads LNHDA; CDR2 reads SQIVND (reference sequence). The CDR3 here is CASSIDPNRGGANVLTF. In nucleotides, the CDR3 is TGTGCCAGTAGTATAGATCCCAACAGGGGTGGGGCCAACGTCCTGACTTTC.

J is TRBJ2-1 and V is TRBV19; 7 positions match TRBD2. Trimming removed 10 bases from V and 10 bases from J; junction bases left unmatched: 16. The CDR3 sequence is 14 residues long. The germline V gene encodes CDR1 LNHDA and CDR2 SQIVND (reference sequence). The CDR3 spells CATEWREGEKEQFF. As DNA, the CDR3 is TGTGCCACCGAATGGAGGGAGGGAGAGAAGGAGCAGTTCTTC. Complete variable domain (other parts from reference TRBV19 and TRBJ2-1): DGGITQSPKYLFRKEGQNVTLSCEQNLNHDAMYWYRQDPGQGLRLIYYSQIVNDFQKGDIAEGYSVSREKKESFPLTVTSAQKNPTAFYLCATEWREGEKEQFFGPGTRLTVL.

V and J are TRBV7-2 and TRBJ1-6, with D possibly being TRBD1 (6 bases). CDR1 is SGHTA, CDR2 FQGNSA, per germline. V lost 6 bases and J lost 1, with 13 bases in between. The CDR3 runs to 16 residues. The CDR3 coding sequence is TGTGCCAGCAGGCCCCCAGGGGCGTCCTATAATTCACCCCTCCACTTT. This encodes CASRPPGASYNSPLHF.

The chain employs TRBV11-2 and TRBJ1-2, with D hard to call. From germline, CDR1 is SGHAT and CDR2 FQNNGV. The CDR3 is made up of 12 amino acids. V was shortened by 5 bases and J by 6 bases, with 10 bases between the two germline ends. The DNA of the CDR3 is TGTGCCAGCAGCGAGGGAGGCGATGGCTACACCTTC. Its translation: CASSEGGDGYTF.

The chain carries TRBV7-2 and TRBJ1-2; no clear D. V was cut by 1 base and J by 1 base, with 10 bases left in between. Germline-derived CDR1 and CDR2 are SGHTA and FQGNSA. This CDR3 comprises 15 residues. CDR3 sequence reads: CASSLGTSDNYGYTF. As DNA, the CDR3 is TGTGCCAGCAGCTTAGGGACTTCAGATAACTATGGCTACACCTTC.

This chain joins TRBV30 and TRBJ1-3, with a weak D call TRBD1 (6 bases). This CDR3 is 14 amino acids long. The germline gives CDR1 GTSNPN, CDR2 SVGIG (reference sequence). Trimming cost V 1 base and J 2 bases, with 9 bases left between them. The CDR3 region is CAWSDGGPGNTIYF. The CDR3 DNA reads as TGTGCCTGGAGTGATGGGGGCCCTGGAAACACCATATATTTT.

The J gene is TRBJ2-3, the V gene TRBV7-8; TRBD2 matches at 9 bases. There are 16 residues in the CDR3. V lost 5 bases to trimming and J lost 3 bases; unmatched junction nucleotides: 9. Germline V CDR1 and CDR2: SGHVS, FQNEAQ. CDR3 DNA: TGTGCCAGCAGCCACACGGCCAGCGGGGGGACAGATACGCAGTATTTT. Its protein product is CASSHTASGGTDTQYF.

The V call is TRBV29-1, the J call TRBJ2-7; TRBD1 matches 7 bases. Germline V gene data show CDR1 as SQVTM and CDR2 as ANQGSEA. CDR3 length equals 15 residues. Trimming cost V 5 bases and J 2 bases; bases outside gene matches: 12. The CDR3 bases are TGCAGCGTTTCCCCTCGACAGGGCCTTACCTACGAGCAGTACTTC. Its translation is CSVSPRQGLTYEQYF.